These 18 T cell receptor beta chains were all obtained from the same sample, sequenced in a study of T cell responses to AZD1222 COVID-19 vaccine. Measured with immunoSEQ multiplex PCR; TCRdb has only the in-frame clones, and not every one. This sample has 200,000 to 250,000 clones, with roughly 94% found just once. The sequences come from peripheral blood, collected 28 days after the second dose of the MenACWY control vaccine. These receptors were collected from an adult who received the MenACWY meningococcal vaccine as a control.

This clone was counted between two and nine times. The chain recombines TRBV7-9 with TRBJ2-1; TRBD2 aligns across 15 bases. J gave up 7 bases and V 5 bases, and 15 bases lay outside the gene matches. CDR1 and CDR2 from the germline V gene are SEHNR and FQNEAQ (reference sequence). CDR3 length equals 19 residues. CDR3 DNA: TGTGCCAGCAGCCCCGGGGGCTGGACTAGCGGGAGGGCCAGTAATGAGCAGTTCTTC. It codes for CASSPGGWTSGRASNEQFF.

The chain employs TRBV9 and TRBJ2-4, with D perhaps given as TRBD1 or TRBD2 (6 bases each). The V gene's germline CDR1 is SGDLS and CDR2 YYNGEE. The CDR3 length is 16 residues. V lost 0 bases and J lost 7, with 17 bases in between. The CDR3 bases are TGTGCCAGCAGCGTAGATTGGTCCGGGGGCAGGAACATTCAGTACTTC. It translates to CASSVDWSGGRNIQYF.

J is TRBJ2-5 and V is TRBV7-3; D is possibly TRBD2 (6 bases). Trimming cost V 2 bases and J 0 bases, with 10 bases left between them. The CDR3 is made up of 15 amino acids. CDR1 SGHTA and CDR2 FQGTGA come from the germline V gene. Written as DNA, the CDR3 is TGTGCCAGCAGCTTAGGAGGGTCGTACCAAGAGACCCAGTACTTC. Protein product: CASSLGGSYQETQYF.

This chain uses TRBV7-6 with TRBJ2-2, with D tentatively TRBD1 or TRBD2 (5 bases each). This CDR3 has 17 residues. V gave up 3 bases and J gave up 4 bases, with 18 bases separating them. CDR1 is SGHVS and CDR2 is FNYEAQ in the germline V gene. The CDR3 DNA sequence: TGTGCCAGCAGCTTCAGGAAGGAGACGAGGGGCACCGGGGAGCTGTTTTTT. As protein: CASSFRKETRGTGELFF.

The V and J genes are TRBV10-3 and TRBJ2-2; TRBD2 matches 9 bases. CDR3 length: 16 residues. CDR1 is ENHRY and CDR2 is SYGVKD in the germline V gene. V lost 7 bases, J lost 5 bases, and 11 bases stayed unmatched. DNA of the CDR3: TGTGCCATCACGGCTCGCGGGGGGGCAGGGACCGGGGAGCTGTTTTTT. It codes for CAITARGGAGTGELFF.

The chain links TRBV19 to TRBJ1-5, with D perhaps TRBD1 (5 bases). From germline, CDR1 is LNHDA and CDR2 SQIVND (reference sequence). This CDR3 has 15 amino acids. Trimming removed 3 bases from V and 3 bases from J, with 12 bases in between. The CDR3 loop is CASSMGGTTNQPQHF. CDR3 sequence (DNA): TGTGCCAGTAGTATGGGGGGAACAACCAATCAGCCCCAGCATTTT.

This clone was seen just once. The CDR3 DNA sequence: TGTGCCAGCAGCTTAGTCCCGGGGGCCCACAATGAGCAGTTCTTC. Translated, it gives CASSLVPGAHNEQFF. The rearrangement uses TRBV11-2 and TRBJ2-1, with D perhaps assigned TRBD1 or TRBD2 (6 bases each). Germline V gene data show CDR1 as SGHAT and CDR2 as FQNNGV. The CDR3 has 15 residues. V was cut by 1 base and J by 5 bases, with 12 bases left in between.

This clone was recorded once. CDR3 bases: TGTGCCAGCAGTTCCTTTTATAGCTCCTACAATGAGCAGTTCTTC. Protein: CASSSFYSSYNEQFF. The chain joins TRBV27 to TRBJ2-1; no definite D call. V was pared by 4 bases and J by 0 bases, with 10 bases between. The CDR3 totals 15 residues. Germline CDR1 reads MNHEY; CDR2 reads SMNVEV (reference sequence).

The CDR3 sequence is CASSQPTGGRTEAFF. Written as DNA, the CDR3 is TGCGCCAGCAGCCAGCCGACAGGGGGCAGGACTGAAGCTTTCTTT. The chain couples TRBV4-1 to TRBJ1-1; 10 nucleotides line up with TRBD1. Germline values: CDR1 MGHRA, CDR2 YSYEKL. CDR3 size: 15 residues. The V and J ends lost 3 bases and 5 bases, in that order; junction bases with no gene match: 6.

The V and J genes are TRBV11-2 and TRBJ2-1; no definite D call. Trimming removed 1 base from V and 0 bases from J, with 10 bases in between. The length of the CDR3 is 16 residues. Germline CDR1 SGHAT, CDR2 FQNNGV. The CDR3, as DNA: TGTGCCAGCAGCTTAGTGCGAGCGCCCTCCTACAATGAGCAGTTCTTC. This gives the protein CASSLVRAPSYNEQFF.

CDR3 protein: CASSLYRQNPIANSPLHF. DNA of the CDR3: TGTGCCAGCAGCTTATATCGACAGAACCCGATAGCTAATTCACCCCTCCACTTT. The chain employs TRBV7-4 and TRBJ1-6; perhaps TRBD1 as D (5 bases). CDR3 length: 18 residues. CDR1 and CDR2 from the germline V gene are SGHVT and SQSDAQ. V lost 2 bases to trimming and J lost 6 bases, with 20 bases between them.

The genes are TRBV30 and TRBJ2-3; 12 bases are shared with TRBD2. The CDR3 consists of 16 residues. Germline V gene sequence: CDR1 GTSNPN, CDR2 SVGIG (reference sequence). Germline trimming cut 6 bases from V and 7 bases from J; bases unmatched to any gene: 14. Here the CDR3 reads CACLALGLAGRNTQYF. DNA for the CDR3: TGTGCCTGCCTTGCCCTGGGACTAGCGGGCCGGAATACGCAGTATTTT.

This sequence joins TRBV4-1 and TRBJ1-6; the D is unclear. The germline V and J ends were trimmed by 0 bases and 14 bases, with 8 bases remaining between them. This CDR3 spans 12 amino acids. Germline lookup yields CDR1 MGHRA and CDR2 YSYEKL. The chain's CDR3 is CASSQDSRTLHF. For the CDR3, the DNA is TGCGCCAGCAGCCAAGATAGCAGGACCCTCCACTTT.

This chain uses TRBV19 with TRBJ1-4, with D tentatively TRBD1 (6 bases). The CDR3 runs 14 residues. The germline gives CDR1 LNHDA, CDR2 SQIVND (reference sequence). Trimming took off 3 bases at V and 7 bases at J, with 12 bases between the two ends. This CDR3 reads CASSMGTGFEKLFF. CDR3 DNA sequence: TGTGCCAGTAGTATGGGCACAGGGTTTGAAAAACTGTTTTTT.

The chain carries TRBV5-1 and TRBJ2-5; 8 bases line up with TRBD2. The CDR3 loop spans 17 amino acids. V shed 4 bases and J 5 bases; nucleotides not matched to a gene: 16. Germline V gives CDR1 SGHRS, CDR2 YFSETQ. The DNA of the CDR3 is TGCGCCAGCAGCCTCCTTGGAATGCGGGAGGTGGTGGAGACCCAGTACTTC. This translates into CASSLLGMREVVETQYF. The complete variable domain, with remaining parts taken from reference TRBV5-1 and TRBJ2-5, reads KAGVTQTPRYLIKTRGQQVTLSCSPISGHRSVSWYQQTPGQGLQFLFEYFSETQRNKGNFPGRFSGRQFSNSRSEMNVSTLELGDSALYLCASSLLGMREVVETQYFGPGTRLLVL.

V usage is TRBV28 and J usage is TRBJ1-2; 12 bases line up with TRBD1. The V gene's germline CDR1 is MDHEN and CDR2 SYDVKM. The CDR3 sequence is 13 residues long. Germline trimming cut 8 bases from V and 6 bases from J; bases unmatched to any gene: 4. The CDR3 region has the DNA TGTGCCAGCTGCGGGACAGGGGGCGATGGCTACACCTTC. Amino acids: CASCGTGGDGYTF.

The chain recombines TRBV19 with TRBJ1-5; the match to TRBD1 covers 9 bases. V lost 4 bases and J lost 2; bases outside the gene matches: 0. Germline V lookup: CDR1 LNHDA, CDR2 SQIVND (reference sequence). CDR3 length equals 14 residues. Written as DNA, the CDR3 is TGTGCCAGTAGTAGGACAGGGGGCAATCAGCCCCAGCATTTT. Its translation is CASSRTGGNQPQHF.

The rearrangement joins TRBV28 to TRBJ2-3; the D gene could be TRBD1 or TRBD2 (5 bases each). Per germline, CDR1 MDHEN and CDR2 SYDVKM. V dropped 6 bases and J dropped 8 bases, with 15 bases sitting between them. The CDR3 spans 13 residues. The CDR3 spells CASRAPAGTTQYF. CDR3 nucleotides: TGTGCCAGCAGAGCCCCGGCCGGGACTACGCAGTATTTT.